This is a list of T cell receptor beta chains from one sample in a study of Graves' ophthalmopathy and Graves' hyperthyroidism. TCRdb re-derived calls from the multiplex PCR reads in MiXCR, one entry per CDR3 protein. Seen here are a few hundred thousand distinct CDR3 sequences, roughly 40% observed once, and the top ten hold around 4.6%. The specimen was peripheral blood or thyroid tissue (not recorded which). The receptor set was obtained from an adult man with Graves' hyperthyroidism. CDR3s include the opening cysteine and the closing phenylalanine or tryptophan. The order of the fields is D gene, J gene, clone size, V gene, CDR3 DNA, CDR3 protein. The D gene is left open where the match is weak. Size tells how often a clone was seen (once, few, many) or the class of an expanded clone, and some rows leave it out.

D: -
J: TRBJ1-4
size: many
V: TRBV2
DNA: TGTGCCAGCAGTGAGGAGGGGAATGAAAAACTGTTTTTT
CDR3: CASSEEGNEKLFF

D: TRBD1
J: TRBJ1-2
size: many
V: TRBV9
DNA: TGTGCCAGCAGCGTAGGCCTACAGGGGGAAGGTGGCTACACCTTC
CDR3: CASSVGLQGEGGYTF

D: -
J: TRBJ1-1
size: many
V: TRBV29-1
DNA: TGCAGCGTTGGGGGGGGCGAGCTCATGAACACTGAAGCTTTCTTT
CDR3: CSVGGGELMNTEAFF

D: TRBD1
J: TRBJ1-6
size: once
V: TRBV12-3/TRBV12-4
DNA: TGTGCCAGCAGCCAACTAGCGGGACAGGGTAATTCACCCCTCCACTTT
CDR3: CASSQLAGQGNSPLHF

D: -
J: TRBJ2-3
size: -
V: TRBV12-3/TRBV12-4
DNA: TGTGCCAGTTCACAGGGGAGGCCAGATACGCAGTATTTT
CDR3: CASSQGRPDTQYF

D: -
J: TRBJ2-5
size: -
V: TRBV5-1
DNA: TGCGCCAGCAGCTTTGTAGTGAACACCGGGGACAAAGAGACCCAGTACTTC
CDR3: CASSFVVNTGDKETQYF

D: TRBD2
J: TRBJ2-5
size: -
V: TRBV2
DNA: TGTGCCAGCAGAGTCGGACTAGCGGGAGAAGAGACCCAGTACTTC
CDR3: CASRVGLAGEETQYF

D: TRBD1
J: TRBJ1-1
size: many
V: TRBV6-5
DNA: TGTGCCAGCAGTTCGACAGGGAAGGATGCTTTCTTT
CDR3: CASSSTGKDAFF

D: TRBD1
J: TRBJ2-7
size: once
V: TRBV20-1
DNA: TGCAGTGCTAGAGAGAACGGGACAGGGTCAGGCGAGCAGTACTTC
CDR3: CSARENGTGSGEQYF

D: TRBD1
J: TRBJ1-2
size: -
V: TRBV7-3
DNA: TGTGCCAGCAGCCTGCGACTAGCGGGGACAGGGGGCGGCTACACCTTC
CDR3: CASSLRLAGTGGGYTF

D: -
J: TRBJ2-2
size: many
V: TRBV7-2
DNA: TGTGCCAGCAGCGACAACACCGGGGAGCTGTTTTTT
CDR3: CASSDNTGELFF

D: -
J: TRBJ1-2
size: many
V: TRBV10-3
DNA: TGTGCCATCAGTGAGGAGGGTGGCTACACCTTC
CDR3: CAISEEGGYTF

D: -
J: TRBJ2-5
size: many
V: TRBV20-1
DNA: TGCAGTGCTAGAGGACGGCAAGAGACCCAGTACTTC
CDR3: CSARGRQETQYF

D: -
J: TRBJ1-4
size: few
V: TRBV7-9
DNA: TGTGCCAGCAGCTTAGTCAATACCCCTTTTCTCGAAAAACTGTTTTTT
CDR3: CASSLVNTPFLEKLFF

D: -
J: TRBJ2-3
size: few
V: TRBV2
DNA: TGTGCCAGCAGTGATTCTGAGGGGACAGATACGCAGTATTTT
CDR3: CASSDSEGTDTQYF

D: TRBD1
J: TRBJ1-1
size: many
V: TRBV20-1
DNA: TGCAGTGTTCTACAGGGGGACAACTCTGAAGCTTTCTTT
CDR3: CSVLQGDNSEAFF

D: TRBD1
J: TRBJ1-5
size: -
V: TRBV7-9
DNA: TGTGCCAGCAGCTCGACAGGGCAGGTCCCAGGTCAGCCCCAGCATTTT
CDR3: CASSSTGQVPGQPQHF

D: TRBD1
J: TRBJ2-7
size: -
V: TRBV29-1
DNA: TGCAGCGTTGGGTTCTCAGGGACAGGGATCTACGAGCAGTACTTC
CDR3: CSVGFSGTGIYEQYF

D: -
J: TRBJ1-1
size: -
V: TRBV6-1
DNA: TGTGCCAGCAGCCCTCATGTGGGGGTGGGAACTGGAGCTTTCTTT
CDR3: CASSPHVGVGTGAFF

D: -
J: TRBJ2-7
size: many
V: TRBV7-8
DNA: TGTGCCAGCAGTTCCCCGCTTCGGGGCACAACCTCCTACGAGCAGTACTTC
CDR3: CASSSPLRGTTSYEQYF

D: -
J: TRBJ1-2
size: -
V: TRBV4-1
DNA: -
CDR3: CASSQDGTFGAGYTF

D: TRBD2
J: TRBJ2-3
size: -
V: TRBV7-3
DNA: TGTGCCAGCAGCTTAAGGCGGGGGGGAGACGTCTATTATTTT
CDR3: CASSLRRGGDVYYF

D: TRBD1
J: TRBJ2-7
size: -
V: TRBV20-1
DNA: TGCAGTGCTCAGGGACAGGGCTACGAGCAGTACTTC
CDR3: CSAQGQGYEQYF

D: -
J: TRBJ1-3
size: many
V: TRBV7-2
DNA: TGTGCCAGCAGCTTAAGGAGGGCGCAGGTCTCTGGAAACACCATATATTTT
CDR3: CASSLRRAQVSGNTIYF

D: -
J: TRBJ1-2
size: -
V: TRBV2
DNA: TGCGCCAGCAGTGAGTCTTTGGGAGCGACTAACTATGGCTACACCTTC
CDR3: CASSESLGATNYGYTF

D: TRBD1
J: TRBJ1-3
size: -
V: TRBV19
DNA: TGTGCCAGTAGTATAATACGGACAGGGGGGTATGGAAACACCATATATTTT
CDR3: CASSIIRTGGYGNTIYF

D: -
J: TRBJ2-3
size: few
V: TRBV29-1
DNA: TGCAGCACACGGACAGAGATTGCCTTAAATACGCAGTATTTT
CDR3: CSTRTEIALNTQYF

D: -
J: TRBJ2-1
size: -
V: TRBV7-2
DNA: TGTGCCAGCAGCTTTCGCCAGGGGTACAATGAGCAGTTCTTC
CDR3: CASSFRQGYNEQFF

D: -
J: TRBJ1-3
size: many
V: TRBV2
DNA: TGTGCCAGCAGTGAAATCGCAGGTAGAAAAGCGAACACCATATATTTT
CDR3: CASSEIAGRKANTIYF

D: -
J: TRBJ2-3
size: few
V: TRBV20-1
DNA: TGCAGTGCTAGAGGGTGGGGCGGCAGAAACACAGATACGCAGTATTTT
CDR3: CSARGWGGRNTDTQYF

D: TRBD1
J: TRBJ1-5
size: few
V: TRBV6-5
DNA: TGTGCCAGCAGTGAGCTCAGGGGGCCTACCCCCAATCAGCCCCAGCATTTT
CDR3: CASSELRGPTPNQPQHF

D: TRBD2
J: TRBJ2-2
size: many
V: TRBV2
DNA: TGTGCCAGCAGGCAGAGAGCGGGACTAGGGTACGCCGGGGAGCTGTTTTTT
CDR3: CASRQRAGLGYAGELFF

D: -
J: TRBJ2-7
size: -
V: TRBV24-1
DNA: TGTGCCACCAGTTCAACGGACGCCTACGAGCAGTACTTC
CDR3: CATSSTDAYEQYF

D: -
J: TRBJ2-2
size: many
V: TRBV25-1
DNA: TGTGCCAGCAGTGAAAATGGGGGGGAGCTGTTTTTT
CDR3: CASSENGGELFF

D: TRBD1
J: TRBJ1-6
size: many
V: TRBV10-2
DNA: TGCGCCAGCAGGGAAGACAGGGGCGGTTCACCCCTCCACTTT
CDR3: CASREDRGGSPLHF

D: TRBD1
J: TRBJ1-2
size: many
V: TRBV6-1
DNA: TGTGCCAGCAGTAAGAGATACGCAGGGGGCGATGGCTACACCTTC
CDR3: CASSKRYAGGDGYTF

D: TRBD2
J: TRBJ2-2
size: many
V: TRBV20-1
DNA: TGCAGTGCTAGGATACTAGCGGGAGGTCTTAACACCGGGGAGCTGTTTTTT
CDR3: CSARILAGGLNTGELFF

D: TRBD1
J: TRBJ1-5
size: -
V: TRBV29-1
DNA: TGCAGCGTTGACCAGGGGGACAATCAGCCCCAGCATTTT
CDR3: CSVDQGDNQPQHF

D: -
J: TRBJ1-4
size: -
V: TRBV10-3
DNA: TGTGCCATCAGTGACTATCCAACTAATGAAAAACTGTTTTTT
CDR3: CAISDYPTNEKLFF

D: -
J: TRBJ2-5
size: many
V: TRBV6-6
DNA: TGTGCCAGCAGCGGAGGGGGCCAACAAGAGACCCAGTACTTC
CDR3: CASSGGGQQETQYF

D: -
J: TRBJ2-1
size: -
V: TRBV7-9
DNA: TGTGCCAGCGGGGGGGGGCTAGAGTCAACCGCGTATGAGCAGTTCTTC
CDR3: CASGGGLESTAYEQFF

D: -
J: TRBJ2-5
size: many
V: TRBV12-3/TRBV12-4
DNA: TGTGCCAGCAGTTTGACCCAGGTCCAAGAGACCCAGTACTTC
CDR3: CASSLTQVQETQYF

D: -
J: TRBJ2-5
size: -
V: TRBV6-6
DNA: TGTGCCAGCAGTTACCCATCCGGGACGCGTCAAGAGACCCAGTACTTC
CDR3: CASSYPSGTRQETQYF

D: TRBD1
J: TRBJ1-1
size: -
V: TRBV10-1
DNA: TGCGCCAGCAACCGGGACAGTGCGGGGGACACTGAAGCTTTCTTT
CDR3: CASNRDSAGDTEAFF

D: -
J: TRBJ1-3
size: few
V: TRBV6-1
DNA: TGTGCCAGCATCGAGGGGGGGTCCGGAAACACCATATATTTT
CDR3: CASIEGGSGNTIYF

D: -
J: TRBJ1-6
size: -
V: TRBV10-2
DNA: TGCGCCAGCAGTGTTGGGGGGGCGCCTGGCTCACCCCTCCACTTT
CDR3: CASSVGGAPGSPLHF

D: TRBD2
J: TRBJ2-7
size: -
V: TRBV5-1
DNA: TGCGCCAGCAGTCCTAGCGGGAGAGGGCCCGAGCGGTACTTC
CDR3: CASSPSGRGPERYF

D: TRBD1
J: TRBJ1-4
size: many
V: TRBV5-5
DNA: TGTGCCAGCAGCCTGGGACAGGGGGTCGAAAAACTGTTTTTT
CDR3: CASSLGQGVEKLFF

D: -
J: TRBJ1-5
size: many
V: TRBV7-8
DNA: TGTGCCAGCAGCTTATTACCCCGCCCACCAGGGTCCTATAGCAATCAGCCCCAGCATTTT
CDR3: CASSLLPRPPGSYSNQPQHF

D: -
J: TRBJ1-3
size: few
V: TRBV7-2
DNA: TGTGCCAGCAGCTTATCCCCTCAGGGAGGAAACACCATATATTTT
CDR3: CASSLSPQGGNTIYF

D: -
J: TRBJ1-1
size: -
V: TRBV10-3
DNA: TGTGCCATCAGGGAAGGGAGACAGAACACTGAAGCTTTCTTT
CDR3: CAIREGRQNTEAFF

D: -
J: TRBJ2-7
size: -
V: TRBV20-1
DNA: TGCAGTGCTAGAGATATCGGGGGTAGCTCCTACGAGCAGTACTTC
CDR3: CSARDIGGSSYEQYF

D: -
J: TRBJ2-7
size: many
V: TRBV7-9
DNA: TGTGCCAGCAGCTTACCCGGGACAAGCGAGCAGTACTTC
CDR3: CASSLPGTSEQYF

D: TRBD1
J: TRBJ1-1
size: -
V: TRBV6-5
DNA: TGTGCCAGCAGTTCTCTACCCGGGACAGGGAACACTGAAGCTTTCTTT
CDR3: CASSSLPGTGNTEAFF